Below, 30 T cell receptor beta chains from the same sample are listed, as sequenced in a study of blood T cell repertoires in COVID-19. Using immunoSEQ multiplex PCR, the repertoire was profiled, and TCRdb retains in-frame clones only, with some absent. Here the sample spans around 60,000 clones, 65% to 85% being singletons. The material sequenced was peripheral blood. The receptors originated from a man older than 75 with active or convalescent COVID-19.

The chain recombines TRBV3-1 (or the pseudogene TRBV3-2) with TRBJ1-6; 7 nucleotides line up with TRBD1. Germline assignment: CDR1 LGHDT and CDR2 YNNKEL (reference sequence). CDR3 length: 15 amino acids. The trim removed 2 bases at V and 5 bases at J, leaving 3 bases unmatched. CDR3: CASSQLGTDNSPLHF. In DNA, the CDR3 is TGTGCCAGCAGCCAACTAGGGACAGATAATTCACCCCTCCACTTT.

This sequence joins TRBV12-5 and TRBJ1-5; possibly TRBD1 for D (6 bases). The germline V and J ends were trimmed by 7 bases and 7 bases, with 17 bases remaining between them. Germline CDR1 is LGHNT and CDR2 is FRNRAP. The CDR3 extends over 14 amino acids. In DNA, the CDR3 is TGTGCTAGTGCCATGGGGGGGGCTTGGCAGCCCCAGCATTTT. Protein product: CASAMGGAWQPQHF.

The CDR3 loop is CASIHPGQVYGYTF. CDR3 nucleotide sequence: TGTGCCAGCATCCACCCGGGACAGGTCTATGGCTACACCTTC. The chain carries TRBV6-7 and TRBJ1-2; 8 bases align to TRBD1. TRBV6-7 belongs to the ORF category, with a function that is uncertain. V dropped 7 bases and J dropped 4; count of bases not matched to a gene: 8. This CDR3 has 14 amino acids.

V usage is TRBV18 and J usage is TRBJ2-7, with TRBD1 as a possible D gene (5 bases). CDR3 length equals 12 residues. Trimming shortened V by 3 bases and J by 3 bases, and 6 bases separated the two germline ends. From germline, CDR1 is KGHSH and CDR2 LQKENI. The CDR3 sequence is CASSPTVYEQYF. The CDR3 DNA reads as TGTGCCAGCTCACCGACAGTCTACGAGCAGTACTTC. Supplemented by reference TRBV18 and TRBJ2-7, the full variable domain reads NAGVMQNPRHLVRRRGQEARLRCSPMKGHSHVYWYRQLPEEGLKFMVYLQKENIIDESGMPKERFSAEFPKEGPSILRIQQVVRGDSAAYFCASSPTVYEQYFGPGTRLTVT.

The V call is TRBV18, the J call TRBJ2-6; D call uncertain. V dropped 3 bases and J dropped 2 bases, with 17 bases sitting between them. Germline values: CDR1 KGHSH, CDR2 LQKENI. The CDR3 totals 18 residues. This chain's CDR3 is CASSPYGTVRPGANVLTF. CDR3 sequence (DNA): TGTGCCAGCTCACCCTATGGAACAGTACGTCCTGGGGCCAACGTCCTGACTTTC.

This chain links TRBV2 with TRBJ2-7; D remains ambiguous. Germline V gene data show CDR1 as SNHLY and CDR2 as FYNNEI. V dropped 2 bases and J dropped 6 bases, with 17 bases sitting between them. The CDR3 covers 15 residues. The CDR3 here is CASSEYEAIPSEQYF. CDR3 DNA: TGTGCCAGCAGTGAATATGAGGCGATCCCGAGCGAGCAGTACTTC.

The J gene is TRBJ2-7, the V gene TRBV5-5, with 11 nucleotides matching TRBD1. The germline gives CDR1 SGHKS, CDR2 YYEKEE (reference sequence). After removal of 2 bases from V and 3 bases from J, the junction contained 4 bases not matched to a gene. The length of the CDR3 is 15 residues. The CDR3 region has the DNA TGTGCCAGCAGCTTCCCGGGACAGGGGGTCTACGAGCAGTACTTC. As protein: CASSFPGQGVYEQYF.

The J gene is TRBJ2-4, the V gene TRBV5-4; possible D gene TRBD2, 5 bases. V was shortened by 2 bases and J by 0 bases, with 9 bases between the two germline ends. Germline assignment: CDR1 SGHNT and CDR2 YYREEE (reference sequence). CDR3 length: 15 amino acids. In nucleotides, the CDR3 is TGTGCCAGCAGCTTATGGGAGCTAGCCAAAAACATTCAGTACTTC. This encodes CASSLWELAKNIQYF.

This sequence joins TRBV7-9 and TRBJ1-2; tentatively, D is TRBD1 (5 bases). This CDR3 contains 13 residues. The V gene lost 6 bases and the J gene lost 5 bases, with 13 bases spanning the gap. Per the germline V gene, CDR1 is SEHNR and CDR2 is FQNEAQ (reference sequence). The CDR3 spells CASSSEGTYGYTF. The CDR3 nucleotides read TGTGCCAGCAGTAGTGAGGGGACTTATGGCTACACCTTC.

This chain links TRBV6-2 or TRBV6-3 with TRBJ2-5; 9 positions agree with TRBD1. Germline lookup yields CDR1 MNHEY and CDR2 SVGEGT. Trimming removed 5 bases from V and 6 bases from J; junction bases left unmatched: 13. This CDR3 region has 16 residues. Here the CDR3 DNA reads TGTGCCAGCAGTCTACCGCGGGACAGGGCCCCCAAGACCCAGTACTTC. It specifies CASSLPRDRAPKTQYF.

This clone was counted once. The gene calls are TRBV18 and TRBJ1-1, with D tentatively TRBD1 (6 bases). The CDR3 runs to 13 residues. Trimming shortened V by 10 bases and J by 0 bases, and 12 bases separated the two germline ends. CDR1 is KGHSH and CDR2 is LQKENI in the germline V gene. CDR3 loop: CATTGTMNTEAFF. The CDR3 nucleotides read TGTGCCACTACAGGGACCATGAACACTGAAGCTTTCTTT.

This clone was found a few times. V and J are TRBV29-1 and TRBJ2-3; TRBD1 is a possible D gene (6 bases). Germline V gene sequence: CDR1 SQVTM, CDR2 ANQGSEA. The CDR3 has 12 amino acids. V lost 4 bases and J 6 bases, leaving 11 bases between the germline ends. CDR3 in DNA: TGCAGCGTTGCCACAGGGCCCGATACGCAGTATTTT. Translated: CSVATGPDTQYF.

The genes are TRBV5-4 and TRBJ1-3; TRBD1 is a possible D gene (5 bases). Trimming cost V 2 bases and J 2 bases, with 14 bases left between them. This CDR3 has 16 residues. Germline V gene data show CDR1 as SGHNT and CDR2 as YYREEE (reference sequence). This CDR3 is CASSLQNGGTGNTIYF. The CDR3 DNA is TGTGCCAGCAGCTTACAGAACGGGGGGACTGGAAACACCATATATTTT.

The DNA of the CDR3 is TGTGCCAGCTCACCCCGCGAGGGGGGGGGCTACACCTTC. Amino acid sequence: CASSPREGGGYTF. The rearrangement links TRBV18 to TRBJ1-2; D possibly corresponds to TRBD1 (6 bases). This CDR3 region has 13 residues. Looked up from germline, CDR1 is KGHSH and CDR2 is LQKENI. V was clipped by 3 bases and J by 8 bases, with 13 bases between them.

The chain is built from TRBV19 and TRBJ1-5, with TRBD1 matching over 7 bases. The germline V gene encodes CDR1 LNHDA and CDR2 SQIVND (reference sequence). The CDR3 sequence is 15 residues long. Losses at the gene ends were 7 bases for V and 4 bases for J; bases not matched to a gene: 10. As DNA, the CDR3 is TGTGCCAGTAACACTAGGGCGACAGGGAATCAGCCCCAGCATTTT. Translating it yields CASNTRATGNQPQHF.

This clone was seen only once. V gene TRBV2 combines with J gene TRBJ1-3; D is uncertain. The CDR3 consists of 12 residues. Looked up from germline, CDR1 is SNHLY and CDR2 is FYNNEI. V lost 10 bases to trimming and J lost 3 bases, with 10 bases between them. CDR3 nucleotide sequence: TGTGCCATCCGGGGATATGGAAACACCATATATTTT. It encodes CAIRGYGNTIYF.

The V and J genes are TRBV5-1 and TRBJ2-5; no firm D call. Trimming cost V 0 bases and J 3 bases, with 9 bases left between them. Per germline, CDR1 SGHRS and CDR2 YFSETQ. This CDR3 region has 14 residues. In DNA, the CDR3 is TGCGCCAGCAGCTTGGACAGTTTAAAAGAGACCCAGTACTTC. It is translated as CASSLDSLKETQYF.

This clone was detected only a few times. The CDR3 protein is CASSPPTGHSYEQYF. CDR3 nucleotides: TGTGCCAGCTCACCACCGACAGGCCACTCCTACGAGCAGTACTTC. The rearrangement uses TRBV18 and TRBJ2-7, with TRBD1 as a possible D gene (6 bases). V lost 0 bases and J lost 0, with 9 bases in between. Per germline, CDR1 KGHSH and CDR2 LQKENI. The CDR3 spans 15 residues.

V is TRBV28 and J is TRBJ1-5; no firm D call. V lost 8 bases and J 0 bases, leaving 20 bases between the germline ends. CDR3 size: 17 residues. Germline CDR1 is MDHEN and CDR2 is SYDVKM. For the CDR3, the DNA is TGTGCCAGCGCGGCCCGCCAAGGAGGACTTAGCAATCAGCCCCAGCATTTT. Residues: CASAARQGGLSNQPQHF.

V is TRBV6-5 and J is TRBJ1-6, with a possible D match to TRBD1 (5 bases). CDR3 length: 16 amino acids. V was pared by 2 bases and J by 0 bases, with 8 bases between. CDR1 MNHEY and CDR2 SVGAGI come from the germline V gene. The CDR3 bases are TGTGCCAGCAGTTACCGGGGGAGCTCCTATAATTCACCCCTCCACTTT. Translation gives CASSYRGSSYNSPLHF.

J is TRBJ2-1 and V is TRBV2; 11 nucleotides align to TRBD2. The length of the CDR3 is 17 residues. Germline V gene lookup returns CDR1 SNHLY and CDR2 FYNNEI. V shed 5 bases and J 9 bases; nucleotides not matched to a gene: 15. Written as DNA, the CDR3 is TGTGCCAGCAGTTCTTACTATAGCGGGGGGGCCGGTGGTGAGCAGTTCTTC. Translating gives CASSSYYSGGAGGEQFF.

This rearrangement joins TRBV10-3 to TRBJ1-1; TRBD1 aligns across 8 bases. J gave up 0 bases and V 11 bases, and 5 bases lay outside the gene matches. Germline V CDR1 and CDR2: ENHRY, SYGVKD. There are 13 residues in the CDR3. The CDR3 protein is CASEQGVNTEAFF. DNA for the CDR3: TGTGCCTCCGAACAGGGGGTGAACACTGAAGCTTTCTTT.

The genes are TRBV7-9 and TRBJ1-2; 8 nucleotides line up with TRBD1. Per the germline V gene, CDR1 is SEHNR and CDR2 is FQNEAQ (reference sequence). This CDR3 spans 15 amino acids. After removal of 4 bases from V and 6 bases from J, the junction contained 10 bases not matched to a gene. CDR3 region: CASSSFGQGGDGYTF. For the CDR3, the DNA is TGTGCCAGCAGCTCGTTCGGACAGGGAGGGGATGGCTACACCTTC.

V gene TRBV6-2 or TRBV6-3 combines with J gene TRBJ2-3, with 10 positions matching TRBD2. With 2 bases clipped from V and 2 bases from J, the junction kept 10 bases outside the gene matches. Germline values: CDR1 MNHEY, CDR2 SVGEGT. The length of the CDR3 is 18 residues. The CDR3 DNA reads TGTGCCAGCAGTTACCAGAACGACGGGACTAGCGTCACAGATACGCAGTATTTT. It encodes CASSYQNDGTSVTDTQYF.

V and J are TRBV5-5 and TRBJ2-5; 10 bases fit TRBD1. With V trimmed by 0 bases and J by 5 bases, 1 base remained unmatched. The CDR3 runs 14 residues. The germline V gene encodes CDR1 SGHKS and CDR2 YYEKEE (reference sequence). This CDR3 is CASSLGTGGETQYF. DNA for the CDR3: TGTGCCAGCAGCTTGGGGACAGGGGGGGAGACCCAGTACTTC.

The rearrangement links TRBV3-1 (or the pseudogene TRBV3-2) to TRBJ1-2, with TRBD1 identical over 7 bases. Germline CDR1 reads LGHDT; CDR2 reads YNNKEL (reference sequence). This CDR3 region has 16 residues. V was clipped by 0 bases and J by 8 bases; unmatched bases: 12. The CDR3 sequence: CASSQDSRQGRKGYTF. CDR3 DNA sequence: TGTGCCAGCAGCCAAGATTCCCGACAGGGTCGGAAAGGCTACACCTTC.

This clone was recorded only once. The V and J genes are TRBV2 and TRBJ2-3, with 7 bases aligning to TRBD2. Germline V CDR1 and CDR2: SNHLY, FYNNEI. This CDR3 is 15 amino acids long. Trimming took 9 bases from V and 5 from J; bases not matched to a gene: 14. The CDR3 DNA reads as TGTGCCAGTCTCCGGGGTGGGAGGGCCGGAGATACGCAGTATTTT. It encodes CASLRGGRAGDTQYF.

This chain joins TRBV27 and TRBJ1-6; TRBD1 matches at 9 bases. V shed 0 bases and J 10 bases; nucleotides not matched to a gene: 7. This CDR3 contains 16 residues. Germline CDR1 is MNHEY and CDR2 is SMNVEV (reference sequence). The CDR3 DNA reads TGTGCCAGCAGTTTATCTGACAGGGGGATTGGATCACCCCTCCACTTT. This codes for CASSLSDRGIGSPLHF.

CDR3 nucleotide sequence: TGTGCCAGCAGCTTAAACGTAGCCCAAGAGACCCAGTACTTC. Translation gives CASSLNVAQETQYF. The chain is built from TRBV11-2 and TRBJ2-5; D unresolved. Germline V gene data show CDR1 as SGHAT and CDR2 as FQNNGV. The CDR3 contains 14 residues. V lost 2 bases and J lost 1, with 8 bases in between.

This clone was picked up one time. J is TRBJ2-5 and V is TRBV28, with 10 nucleotides matching TRBD2. Trimming removed 6 bases from V and 3 bases from J; junction bases left unmatched: 16. CDR1 is MDHEN and CDR2 is SYDVKM in the germline V gene. The CDR3 contains 18 residues. The CDR3 sequence is CASSLSSRGLAGEETQYF. The CDR3 bases are TGTGCCAGCAGCCTCTCTTCGCGGGGCCTAGCGGGAGAAGAGACCCAGTACTTC.